This T cell receptor beta chain was sequenced during a study of cytomegalovirus exposure and HLA in healthy donors. With 60 Vbeta and 13 Jbeta primers, the PCR was carried out. The repertoire was sequenced with immunoSEQ multiplex PCR; TCRdb's copy has only in-frame clones and lacks some. The sample shows 160,000 or so clones, approximately 80% of them seen only once. J gave up 5 bases and V 3 bases, and 5 bases lay outside the gene matches. Germline V gene lookup returns CDR1 SGDLS and CDR2 YYNGEE. The CDR3 is 15 amino acids. The material sequenced was PBMCs. This receptor was obtained from a woman under 40 in good health and CMV-seropositive. The chain has TRBV9 and TRBJ1-4; 9 bases are a match to TRBD1. The CDR3 loop reads CASSATGGWNEKLFF. The CDR3 DNA is TGTGCCAGCAGCGCCACAGGGGGCTGGAATGAAAAACTGTTTTTT.